The 13 T cell receptor beta chains presented below share a single source sample, sequenced in a study of shared clonotypes between healthy human individuals. TCRdb's copy holds only in-frame clones and misses some; the assay was immunoSEQ multiplex PCR. The table lists roughly 2 million clones, roughly 95% of them singletons. Terminally differentiated effector memory CD45RA+ cells were excluded by CCR7 positive selection of CD45RO-negative cells. Specimen: naive CD8+ T cells sorted from blood. The receptors were sampled from a man between 18 and 29 years old in good health.

This clone was observed a handful of times. The chain links TRBV14 to TRBJ2-7; D unclear. The V gene's germline CDR1 is SGHDN and CDR2 FVKESK. V gave up 1 base and J gave up 0 bases, with 7 bases separating them. This CDR3 spans 14 amino acids. CDR3 amino acids: CASSQVTSSYEQYF. The CDR3, as DNA: TGTGCCAGCAGCCAAGTTACAAGCTCCTACGAGCAGTACTTC. Looking up the rest from reference TRBV14 and TRBJ2-7 gives the full variable domain: EAGVTQFPSHSVIEKGQTVTLRCDPISGHDNLYWYRRVMGKEIKFLLHFVKESKQDESGMPNNRFLAERTGGTYSTLKVQPAELEDSGVYFCASSQVTSSYEQYFGPGTRLTVT.

This rearrangement joins TRBV29-1 to TRBJ2-2; D gene unclear. V lost 7 bases and J lost 3, with 9 bases in between. Germline assignment: CDR1 SQVTM and CDR2 ANQGSEA. This CDR3 spans 12 amino acids. CDR3 sequence: CSAYPDTGELFF. The DNA for the CDR3 is TGCAGCGCCTACCCAGACACCGGGGAGCTGTTTTTT.

Comments on this clone: This sample includes further DNA sequences coding for the same CDR3. V gene TRBV13 combines with J gene TRBJ1-1; D is undetermined. Germline V gene sequence: CDR1 PRHDT, CDR2 FYEKMQ (reference sequence). Deletions cut 2 bases from V and 0 bases from J, with 10 bases between. There are 15 residues in the CDR3. The CDR3 reads CASSLSGGLNTEAFF. The CDR3 DNA reads as TGTGCCAGCAGCTTAAGCGGAGGCTTGAACACTGAAGCTTTCTTT.

This clone was recorded once. The identical CDR3 is also encoded by other nucleotide sequences in the sample. The chain carries TRBV9 and TRBJ2-1; perhaps D is TRBD1 or TRBD2 (5 bases each). Looked up from germline, CDR1 is SGDLS and CDR2 is YYNGEE. This CDR3 region has 13 residues. The V end lost 7 bases, the J end lost 0 bases, and 8 bases lay between the germline ends. The CDR3 sequence is CASGGSSYNEQFF. Here the CDR3 DNA reads TGTGCCAGCGGGGGTAGCTCCTACAATGAGCAGTTCTTC.

The chain is built from TRBV27 and TRBJ2-3, with D unresolved. The CDR3 spans 14 residues. V lost 8 bases, J lost 0 bases, and 12 bases lay in between. Germline lookup yields CDR1 MNHEY and CDR2 SMNVEV (reference sequence). The CDR3 region is CASGLEISTDTQYF. CDR3 nucleotides: TGTGCCAGCGGTCTAGAGATCAGCACAGATACGCAGTATTTT.

The chain employs TRBV13 and TRBJ2-5; the D is unclear. Germline V gene data show CDR1 as PRHDT and CDR2 as FYEKMQ (reference sequence). Trimming took off 8 bases at V and 3 bases at J, with 16 bases between the two ends. CDR3 length: 14 residues. The CDR3 DNA reads as TGTGCCAGCCAGGCTAGTCCGCCGAAAGAGACCCAGTACTTC. Its translation is CASQASPPKETQYF.

The genes are TRBV4-1 and TRBJ2-7; D is undetermined. V dropped 3 bases and J dropped 2 bases, with 11 bases sitting between them. Per the germline V gene, CDR1 is MGHRA and CDR2 is YSYEKL. The CDR3 extends over 14 amino acids. DNA for the CDR3: TGCGCCAGCAGCCACCTTTTAGGTGCCTACGAGCAGTACTTC. Translation gives CASSHLLGAYEQYF.

This clone was counted a few times. In DNA, the CDR3 is TGCAGTGCCGACTATGACACTGAAGCTTTCTTT. This gives the protein CSADYDTEAFF. This sequence joins TRBV20-1 and TRBJ1-1; no reliable D call. The V end lost 6 bases, the J end lost 3 bases, and 8 bases lay between the germline ends. The CDR3 is 11 amino acids. Germline V gene lookup returns CDR1 DFQATT and CDR2 SNEGSKA (reference sequence).

The V call is TRBV19, the J call TRBJ2-7; 11 positions match TRBD2. The J segment lost 2 bases and the V segment lost 5 bases, leaving 5 bases of the junction unmatched. Germline CDR1 reads LNHDA; CDR2 reads SQIVND (reference sequence). This CDR3 comprises 15 residues. As DNA, the CDR3 is TGTGCCAGTAGTGCAGCGGGACTAGCGGCCTACGAGCAGTACTTC. This gives the protein CASSAAGLAAYEQYF.

The gene calls are TRBV9 and TRBJ2-3, with a weak D call TRBD1 (6 bases). CDR3 length equals 17 residues. The V gene's germline CDR1 is SGDLS and CDR2 YYNGEE. V gave up 0 bases and J gave up 0 bases, with 14 bases separating them. As DNA, the CDR3 is TGTGCCAGCAGCGTAGATGGACAGATTTTAAGCACAGATACGCAGTATTTT. It codes for CASSVDGQILSTDTQYF.

The V call is TRBV5-4, the J call TRBJ2-1; 10 nucleotides align to TRBD2. V lost 0 bases, J lost 6 bases, and 6 bases stayed unmatched. This CDR3 has 16 amino acids. Per the germline V gene, CDR1 is SGHNT and CDR2 is YYREEE (reference sequence). The CDR3: CASSLELAGRSNEQFF. The CDR3 coding sequence is TGTGCCAGCAGCTTGGAACTAGCGGGGAGGAGCAATGAGCAGTTCTTC.

V gene TRBV5-1 combines with J gene TRBJ1-1; 8 bases are a match to TRBD1. V was pared by 3 bases and J by 5 bases, with 12 bases of the junction left unmatched. This CDR3 is 16 amino acids long. Looked up from germline, CDR1 is SGHRS and CDR2 is YFSETQ. CDR3 coding DNA: TGCGCCAGCAGCTGGGACCCGACAGGGGTTGAGACTGAAGCTTTCTTT. Encoded protein: CASSWDPTGVETEAFF.

A single count supports this clone. This rearrangement joins TRBV2 to TRBJ1-1, with D tentatively TRBD1 (5 bases). V was shortened by 6 bases and J by 3 bases, with 11 bases between the two germline ends. CDR1 and CDR2 from the germline V gene are SNHLY and FYNNEI. This CDR3 contains 13 residues. The CDR3 sequence: CASRDDSYTEAFF. CDR3 sequence (DNA): TGTGCCAGCAGAGATGACAGCTACACTGAAGCTTTCTTT.